This T cell receptor beta chain was obtained from a study of cytotoxic CD8 clonotypes in ibrutinib-treated CLL. Across the study: Investigators reported some 24 partial and 2 complete responses; after median around 63 months, 14 patients remained remitted and roughly 12 progressed. Sample averages reached 250,000 or so productive templates and some 86,000 productive rearrangements.

Method: immunoSEQ multiplex PCR; TCRdb's copy keeps in-frame clones and lacks some. This sample has about 18,000 clones, with about 81% found just once. The CDR3 sequence is 11 residues long. Trimming left V 7 bases short and J 2 bases short, with 6 bases between. Looked up from germline, CDR1 is MDHEN and CDR2 is SYDVKM. The sequences come from PBMCs, collected before ibrutinib treatment. The chain links TRBV28 to TRBJ2-7, with D perhaps matching TRBD2 (5 bases). The clonotype was recovered from a human donor with chronic lymphocytic leukemia. The CDR3 region has the DNA TGTGCCAGCAAGAGGGCCTACGAGCAGTACTTC. Encoded protein: CASKRAYEQYF.